This is a list of T cell receptor beta chains from one sample in a study of blood T cells in healthy people across ages. TCRdb re-analysed the 5' RACE reads in MiXCR, keeping a single row per CDR3 protein. The table includes 630,000 or so distinct CDR3 sequences, 32% detected once. Input material: blood. The origin of the receptors is a woman of 80 years or more in good health. Both conserved end residues are part of each CDR3. Fields, in order: clone size, D gene, J gene, V gene, CDR3 protein, CDR3 DNA. A D gene is named only where the DNA matches it firmly. Not every row has a clone size; where given, it reads once, few, many or a size class.

many,NA,TRBJ2-7,TRBV5-1,CASSLPDVPYEQYF,TGCGCCAGCAGCTTGCCCGACGTCCCCTACGAGCAGTACTTC
many,NA,TRBJ2-7,TRBV7-2,CASSLAGRPSEQYF,TGTGCCAGCAGCTTAGCGGGCAGGCCCAGCGAGCAGTACTTC
NA,NA,TRBJ1-2,TRBV20-1,CSAGPTENYGYTF,TGCAGTGCTGGACCGACAGAGAACTATGGCTACACCTTC
NA,NA,TRBJ2-7,TRBV20-1,CSARAGTNTYEQYF,TGCAGTGCTAGAGCCGGGACGAATACCTACGAGCAGTACTTC
many,TRBD1,TRBJ1-2,TRBV6-5,CASATGNDYGYTF,TGTGCCAGTGCGACAGGGAACGACTATGGCTACACCTTC
many,TRBD2,TRBJ2-3,TRBV5-1,CASSLPLSGGDTDTQYF,TGCGCCAGCAGCTTGCCGCTATCGGGGGGGGACACAGATACGCAGTATTTT
NA,TRBD1,TRBJ2-2,TRBV5-1,CASSRSDRADPGELFF,TGCGCCAGCAGCCGCTCGGACAGGGCCGACCCCGGGGAGCTGTTTTTT
many,NA,TRBJ2-7,TRBV6-5,CASSYPRGREQYF,TGTGCCAGCAGTTACCCGCGGGGGCGAGAGCAGTACTTC
many,NA,TRBJ2-3,TRBV9,CASSVATDGTDTQYF,TGTGCCAGCAGCGTAGCTACGGACGGCACAGATACGCAGTATTTT
many,TRBD1,TRBJ2-5,TRBV6-2/TRBV6-3,CASSSPGTVQETQYF,TGTGCCAGCAGCTCCCCCGGGACAGTGCAAGAGACCCAGTACTTC
few,NA,TRBJ1-6,TRBV15,CATSREWSPASPLHF,TGTGCCACCAGCAGAGAGTGGTCCCCAGCATCACCCCTCCACTTT
many,TRBD2,TRBJ2-3,TRBV20-1,CSARIGGADTDTQYF,TGCAGTGCTAGAATCGGGGGGGCCGACACAGATACGCAGTATTTT
many,NA,TRBJ2-5,TRBV7-9,CASSLQRYQETQYF,TGTGCCAGCAGCTTGCAGCGTTACCAAGAGACCCAGTACTTC
NA,NA,TRBJ2-1,TRBV20-1,CSASGLSYNEQFF,TGCAGTGCTAGTGGTCTCTCCTACAATGAGCAGTTCTTC
NA,NA,TRBJ1-1,TRBV20-1,CSSPPESGVTEAFF,TGCAGCTCCCCCCCCGAATCGGGGGTCACTGAAGCTTTCTTT
many,NA,TRBJ1-6,TRBV5-1,CASSLVGEPPLHF,TGCGCCAGCAGCTTGGTGGGGGAGCCACCCCTCCACTTT
NA,NA,TRBJ2-1,TRBV10-3,CAISESFGAHNEQFF,TGTGCCATCAGTGAGTCGTTTGGGGCCCACAATGAGCAGTTCTTC